These 20 T cell receptor beta chains originate from one sample sequenced in a study of blood T cell repertoires in COVID-19. Method: immunoSEQ multiplex PCR; TCRdb's copy keeps in-frame clones and lacks some. This sample has approximately 110,000 clones, with approximately 84% found just once. Sequenced sample: peripheral blood. The receptors come from a man between 50 and 59 years old with acute or convalescent COVID-19.

The chain has TRBV5-1 and TRBJ1-4; 10 bases match TRBD1. With 4 bases clipped from V and 7 bases from J, the junction kept 4 bases outside the gene matches. Germline assignment: CDR1 SGHRS and CDR2 YFSETQ. The CDR3 covers 14 residues. Here the CDR3 DNA reads TGCGCCAGCAGCCAACGGACAGGGGGTGAAAAACTGTTTTTT. This translates into CASSQRTGGEKLFF.

The chain employs TRBV30 and TRBJ1-1; D ambiguous. V gave up 0 bases and J gave up 3 bases, with 5 bases separating them. Per germline, CDR1 GTSNPN and CDR2 SVGIG (reference sequence). The CDR3 covers 12 residues. The CDR3 DNA reads as TGTGCCTGGAGTGTAAGCCACACTGAAGCTTTCTTT. It yields the protein CAWSVSHTEAFF. Based on the CDR3 plus reference TRBV30 and TRBJ1-1, the full variable domain is SQTIHQWPATLVQPVGSPLSLECTVEGTSNPNLYWYRQAAGRGLQLLFYSVGIGQISSEVPQNLSASRPQDRQFILSSKKLLLSDSGFYLCAWSVSHTEAFFGQGTRLTVV.

Written as DNA, the CDR3 is TGTGCCAGCAGTTACGCAGATCAGCCCCAGCATTTT. It translates to CASSYADQPQHF. The chain combines TRBV6-6 with TRBJ1-5; D gene unclear. Germline V gene data show CDR1 as MNHNY and CDR2 as SVGAGI (reference sequence). V dropped 2 bases and J dropped 5 bases, with 4 bases sitting between them. This CDR3 has 12 residues.

This chain joins TRBV4-1 and TRBJ2-1, with 9 bases identical to TRBD2. The CDR3 has 14 residues. The V gene end was trimmed by 3 bases and the J gene end by 7 bases; junction bases not matched to a gene: 4. Per the germline V gene, CDR1 is MGHRA and CDR2 is YSYEKL. This CDR3 reads CASSHVTSGNEQFF. CDR3 nucleotide sequence: TGCGCCAGCAGCCATGTCACTAGCGGGAATGAGCAGTTCTTC.

The chain uses TRBV9 and TRBJ2-2; D not resolved. CDR1 is SGDLS and CDR2 is YYNGEE in the germline V gene. V lost 3 bases and J lost 2, with 14 bases in between. This CDR3 is built from 16 residues. The CDR3: CASSGRWRPNTGELFF. The CDR3 region has the DNA TGTGCCAGCAGCGGACGGTGGCGGCCAAACACCGGGGAGCTGTTTTTT.

V is TRBV2 and J is TRBJ1-4; the D is unclear. The V gene lost 3 bases and the J gene lost 5 bases, with 13 bases spanning the gap. The CDR3 length is 15 residues. CDR1 and CDR2 from the germline V gene are SNHLY and FYNNEI. CDR3 bases: TGTGCCAGCAGTGAGGGCCTGAAAATGAATGAAAAACTGTTTTTT. It codes for CASSEGLKMNEKLFF.

CDR3 nucleotides: TGCAGTGCTAGTGGGGAAGGAGCGGTCCTCACAGATACGCAGTATTTT. It codes for CSASGEGAVLTDTQYF. V gene TRBV20-1 combines with J gene TRBJ2-3; perhaps TRBD2 as D (5 bases). Germline V CDR1 and CDR2: DFQATT, SNEGSKA (reference sequence). Trimming left V 3 bases short and J 2 bases short, with 18 bases between. CDR3 length equals 16 residues.

The chain uses TRBV20-1 and TRBJ1-2; D is possibly TRBD1 (6 bases). Per the germline V gene, CDR1 is DFQATT and CDR2 is SNEGSKA (reference sequence). V dropped 6 bases and J dropped 3 bases, with 8 bases sitting between them. The CDR3 covers 11 residues. The CDR3 nucleotides read TGCAGTGCCAGGGGTGACTATGGCTACACCTTC. Translating it yields CSARGDYGYTF.

The V gene is TRBV5-1, the J gene TRBJ1-1, with D unclear. The germline V and J ends were trimmed by 3 bases and 4 bases, with 16 bases remaining between them. The CDR3 consists of 15 residues. CDR1 and CDR2 (germline): SGHRS, YFSETQ. This CDR3 is CASSSSPGSGTEAFF. As DNA, the CDR3 is TGCGCCAGCAGCTCTAGCCCGGGGTCGGGCACTGAAGCTTTCTTT.

V gene TRBV18 combines with J gene TRBJ1-1; weak D call: TRBD1 (5 bases). Germline V gene data show CDR1 as KGHSH and CDR2 as LQKENI. V lost 2 bases and J 5 bases, leaving 12 bases between the germline ends. The CDR3 sequence is 14 residues long. The CDR3 sequence: CASSPNQGRTEAFF. CDR3 bases: TGTGCCAGCTCACCAAACCAGGGCCGGACTGAAGCTTTCTTT.

This clone was detected only a few times. The chain recombines TRBV19 with TRBJ1-4; possible D gene TRBD1, 5 bases. The V gene's germline CDR1 is LNHDA and CDR2 SQIVND (reference sequence). V gave up 5 bases and J gave up 4 bases, with 14 bases separating them. The CDR3 has 15 residues. The CDR3 DNA follows: TGTGCCAGTAGTCCCTGGGGCAGCCTTAATGAAAAACTGTTTTTT. This gives the protein CASSPWGSLNEKLFF.

A single count supports this clone. V is TRBV28 and J is TRBJ1-2; weak D call: TRBD1 (5 bases). Germline loops: CDR1 MDHEN, CDR2 SYDVKM. The V end lost 7 bases, the J end lost 0 bases, and 15 bases lay between the germline ends. The CDR3 consists of 15 residues. CDR3 nucleotide sequence: TGTGCCAGCACCTCCCCGGGGGGGACTAACTATGGCTACACCTTC. Translating it yields CASTSPGGTNYGYTF.

This chain uses TRBV3-1 (or the pseudogene TRBV3-2) with TRBJ2-1; TRBD2 aligns across 8 bases. CDR3 length equals 16 residues. With 1 base clipped from V and 1 base from J, the junction kept 3 bases outside the gene matches. CDR1 LGHDT and CDR2 YNNKEL come from the germline V gene (reference sequence). The CDR3 coding sequence is TGTGCCAGCAGCCAAGTCGCGGGGGGATCCTACAATGAGCAGTTCTTC. Its protein is CASSQVAGGSYNEQFF.

This CDR3 is CASSFSGGKTEAFF. In nucleotides, the CDR3 is TGCGCCAGCAGCTTCTCAGGGGGCAAGACTGAAGCTTTCTTT. This chain joins TRBV5-1 and TRBJ1-1; 8 nucleotides line up with TRBD1. After removal of 2 bases from V and 5 bases from J, the junction contained 5 bases not matched to a gene. The germline CDR1 and CDR2 sequences are SGHRS and YFSETQ. The CDR3 consists of 14 residues.

The chain is built from TRBV20-1 and TRBJ2-7; TRBD1 agrees at 8 bases. Per the germline V gene, CDR1 is DFQATT and CDR2 is SNEGSKA (reference sequence). Unmatched junction bases numbered 7, after V lost 3 bases and J lost 9 bases. The CDR3 runs to 12 residues. The CDR3 DNA is TGCAGTGCTAGTAGCGGACAGGGAGTGCAGTACTTC. Residues: CSASSGQGVQYF.

The table lists this clone with a count of one. This rearrangement joins TRBV2 to TRBJ1-3; 7 positions match TRBD1. V was clipped by 1 base and J by 5 bases; unmatched bases: 8. Germline V gene data show CDR1 as SNHLY and CDR2 as FYNNEI. The CDR3 consists of 16 residues. CDR3 sequence reads: CASSEGQGGSRNTIYF. The CDR3 bases are TGTGCCAGCAGTGAAGGTCAAGGGGGCTCGAGAAACACCATATATTTT.

The V gene is TRBV27, the J gene TRBJ2-3; D is perhaps TRBD1 (5 bases). Germline loops: CDR1 MNHEY, CDR2 SMNVEV (reference sequence). This CDR3 comprises 16 residues. V was shortened by 0 bases and J by 0 bases, with 10 bases between the two germline ends. For the CDR3, the DNA is TGTGCCAGCAGTTTATCAGGGGCCCTAAGCACAGATACGCAGTATTTT. This gives the protein CASSLSGALSTDTQYF.

The gene calls are TRBV29-1 and TRBJ2-5, with 14 bases aligning to TRBD2. There are 14 residues in the CDR3. V lost 7 bases to trimming and J lost 5 bases; unmatched junction nucleotides: 6. Germline V lookup: CDR1 SQVTM, CDR2 ANQGSEA. The CDR3 DNA reads as TGCAGCGCGGCCCGGACTAGCGGGGGGGAGACCCAGTACTTC. Protein: CSAARTSGGETQYF.

The chain is built from TRBV6-1 and TRBJ2-3, with D possibly being TRBD1 (6 bases). V was shortened by 3 bases and J by 6 bases, with 22 bases between the two germline ends. The V gene's germline CDR1 is MNHNS and CDR2 SASEGT. The CDR3 is 17 amino acids. In nucleotides, the CDR3 is TGTGCCAGCAGTGATGATTTCTGGCAGGGGTTGGGGGATACGCAGTATTTT. Translation: CASSDDFWQGLGDTQYF.

The chain is built from TRBV24-1 and TRBJ1-1; TRBD1 matches at 12 bases. Trimming took 4 bases from V and 1 from J; bases not matched to a gene: 3. Looked up from germline, CDR1 is KGHDR and CDR2 is SFDVKD. This CDR3 region has 16 residues. The CDR3 sequence is CATSDGTGGRNTEAFF. The CDR3 nucleotides are TGTGCCACCAGTGACGGGACAGGGGGCAGGAACACTGAAGCTTTCTTT.